This T cell receptor beta chain stems from a study of beta chain features in type 1 diabetes. With 4 bases removed from V and 5 bases from J, the gap between germline ends came to 12 bases. CDR3 length equals 13 residues. Per the germline V gene, CDR1 is SGHRS and CDR2 is YFSETQ. The sequenced template was cDNA made from the entire isolated RNA. Deep immunoSEQ sequencing covered naive, central memory and regulatory T cell samples. TCRdb keeps only in-frame clones here, not all; method: immunoSEQ multiplex PCR. This table has around 500,000 clones, 30% appearing once. This TCR came from a man between 18 and 35 years old in good health. Sequenced sample: naive CD4+ T cells from blood. The V and J genes are TRBV5-1 and TRBJ2-5, with a weak D call TRBD1 (5 bases). DNA of the CDR3: TGCGCCAGCAGCGACAGTCGGGCGGAGACCCAGTACTTC. Its protein product is CASSDSRAETQYF.